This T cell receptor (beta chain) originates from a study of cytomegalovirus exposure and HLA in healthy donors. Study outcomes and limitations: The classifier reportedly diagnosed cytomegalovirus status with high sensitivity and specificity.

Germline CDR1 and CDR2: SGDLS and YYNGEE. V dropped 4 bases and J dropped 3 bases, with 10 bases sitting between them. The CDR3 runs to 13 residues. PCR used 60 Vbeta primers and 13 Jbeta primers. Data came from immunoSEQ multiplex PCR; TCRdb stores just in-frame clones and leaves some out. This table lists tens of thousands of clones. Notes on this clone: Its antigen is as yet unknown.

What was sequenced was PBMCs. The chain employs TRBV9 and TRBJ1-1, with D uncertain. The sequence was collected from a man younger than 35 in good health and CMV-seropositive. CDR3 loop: CASSYGWDTEAFF. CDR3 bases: TGTGCCAGCAGCTACGGGTGGGACACTGAAGCTTTCTTT.